The present T cell receptor beta chain was sequenced within a study of OX40 agonist ivuxolimab in advanced cancers. Study results and caveats: People who partly responded at 0.1-3.0 mg/kg had some of the least clonal expansion seen. CD8+ T cells averaged more expanded clones than CD4+.

Measured with immunoSEQ multiplex PCR; TCRdb has only the in-frame clones, and not every one. In the table there are about 75,000 clones, approximately 86% of which are singletons. If patients had autoimmune disease history or systemic immunosuppression, they were excluded. Notes on this clone: Its matching antigen is unknown.

V lost 4 bases and J lost 2, with 9 bases in between. Per germline, CDR1 SGDLS and CDR2 YYNGEE. The CDR3 consists of 13 residues. This sequence was found in an adult with an advanced solid tumor such as melanoma, head and neck, liver or kidney cancer. This chain connects TRBV9 to TRBJ2-5; no definite D call. This specimen was CD4+ or CD8+ T cells sorted from blood, taken in a trial of the OX40 agonist ivuxolimab. For the CDR3, the DNA is TGTGCCAGCAGCCCTCGTGGGCAAGAGACCCAGTACTTC. This encodes CASSPRGQETQYF. Full variable domain (missing parts from reference TRBV9 and TRBJ2-5): DSGVTQTPKHLITATGQRVTLRCSPRSGDLSVYWYQQSLDQGLQFLIQYYNGEERAKGNILERFSAQQFPDLHSELNLSSLELGDSALYFCASSPRGQETQYFGPGTRLLVL.